These 3 T cell receptor beta chains were all obtained from the same sample, sequenced in a study of beta chain features in type 1 diabetes. Sequencing targeted expressed TCRB transcripts, as all isolated RNA had been reverse transcribed. Libraries were prepared by immunoSEQ multiplex PCR; TCRdb keeps only in-frame clonotypes and omits some of them. The table shows around 450,000 clones, with around 10% occurring only once. Sequencing input: naive CD4+ T cells from blood. The receptors were sampled from a woman between 18 and 29 years old in good health.

The gene calls are TRBV28 and TRBJ2-7; D not resolved. The germline CDR1 and CDR2 sequences are MDHEN and SYDVKM. V was pared by 6 bases and J by 3 bases, with 12 bases between. This CDR3 has 13 residues. The CDR3 sequence: CASSRVGNYEQYF. Written as DNA, the CDR3 is TGTGCCAGCAGCCGCGTAGGGAACTACGAGCAGTACTTC. The whole variable domain, filled in from reference TRBV28 and TRBJ2-7, reads DVKVTQSSRYLVKRTGEKVFLECVQDMDHENMFWYRQDPGLGLRLIYFSYDVKMKEKGDIPEGYSVSREKKERFSLILESASTNQTSMYLCASSRVGNYEQYFGPGTRLTVT.

This clone has just a few counts. Other DNA variants within this sample encode the same CDR3. The J gene is TRBJ1-1, the V gene TRBV7-2; D is ambiguous. Deletions cut 5 bases from V and 1 base from J, with 8 bases between. CDR1 is SGHTA, CDR2 FQGNSA, per germline. The CDR3 has 13 residues. As DNA, the CDR3 is TGTGCCAGCAGCCCCGGGAGGAACACTGAAGCTTTCTTT. As protein: CASSPGRNTEAFF.

V is TRBV5-4 and J is TRBJ2-5, with 9 positions matching TRBD1. The CDR3 covers 15 residues. Germline CDR1 is SGHNT and CDR2 is YYREEE (reference sequence). V shed 0 bases and J 2 bases; nucleotides not matched to a gene: 2. CDR3 region: CASSLATGGQETQYF. DNA of the CDR3: TGTGCCAGCAGCTTGGCGACAGGGGGGCAAGAGACCCAGTACTTC. The full variable domain, its missing parts supplied by reference TRBV5-4 and TRBJ2-5, is ETGVTQSPTHLIKTRGQQVTLRCSSQSGHNTVSWYQQALGQGPQFIFQYYREEENGRGNFPPRFSGLQFPNYSSELNVNALELDDSALYLCASSLATGGQETQYFGPGTRLLVL.